These 19 T cell receptor beta chains share one sample of origin, sequenced in a study of T cells in Graves' hyperthyroidism and ophthalmopathy. Regions amplified from RNA transcripts were the TCR beta CDR3 regions. The HTBI primer set served for first-round RT-PCR of the TCR CDR3. TCRdb re-called the multiplex PCR reads through MiXCR, storing one row per CDR3 protein. The profile shows under 350,000 distinct CDR3 sequences, roughly 18% of them singletons. Sequenced input: blood. The receptor set was obtained from a woman aged 45-65 years with Graves' hyperthyroidism.

This clonotype was seen repeatedly, ten times or more. The chain recombines TRBV6-1 with TRBJ1-5; D gene uncertain. V was pared by 6 bases and J by 1 base, with 16 bases between. The CDR3 runs 16 residues. The germline gives CDR1 MNHNS, CDR2 SASEGT. The CDR3 protein is CASRPYPTQSNQPQHF. The CDR3 DNA sequence: TGTGCCAGCAGACCTTACCCGACACAAAGCAATCAGCCCCAGCATTTT.

This chain uses TRBV6-1 with TRBJ1-5; TRBD1 matches 8 bases. The CDR3 is 15 residues long. Germline V gives CDR1 MNHNS, CDR2 SASEGT. After removal of 5 bases from V and 5 bases from J, the junction contained 8 bases not matched to a gene. Here the CDR3 DNA reads TGTGCCAGCAGTCCTAGACAGGGGCCTTATCAGCCCCAGCATTTT. Protein sequence: CASSPRQGPYQPQHF.

The sample holds a few counts of this clonotype. The CDR3 spells CASIGTPGGEKLFF. The CDR3 region has the DNA TGTGCCAGCATTGGGACTCCAGGGGGTGAAAAACTGTTTTTT. The rearrangement links TRBV28 to TRBJ1-4; TRBD1 matches at 7 bases. Losses at the gene ends were 7 bases for V and 7 bases for J; bases not matched to a gene: 9. The CDR3 contains 14 residues. Germline CDR1 reads MDHEN; CDR2 reads SYDVKM.

The gene calls are TRBV3-1 and TRBJ1-4; D not certain. The V and J ends lost 3 bases and 7 bases respectively, with 3 bases between them. Germline-derived CDR1 and CDR2 are LGHDT and YNNKEL (reference sequence). The CDR3 has 11 residues. This CDR3 reads CASSHGEKLFF. The CDR3 DNA reads as TGTGCCAGCAGCCATGGTGAAAAACTGTTTTTT.

This clonotype was seen repeatedly, ten times or more. The chain combines TRBV27 with TRBJ1-2; no clear D. CDR3 length: 16 residues. The germline CDR1 and CDR2 sequences are MNHEY and SMNVEV (reference sequence). Trimming left V 4 bases short and J 0 bases short, with 15 bases between. CDR3 DNA sequence: TGTGCCAGCAGTTCCCGGCATTGGAACGCTAACTATGGCTACACCTTC. Translation gives CASSSRHWNANYGYTF.

The chain carries TRBV28 and TRBJ1-4, with TRBD1 matching 7 bases. Per the germline V gene, CDR1 is MDHEN and CDR2 is SYDVKM. V shed 6 bases, J shed 3 bases, and the junction held 13 bases outside the gene matches. The CDR3 has 17 amino acids. CDR3 residues: CASSQDLRDRANEKLFF. Here the CDR3 DNA reads TGTGCCAGCAGCCAAGACCTTAGAGACAGGGCTAATGAAAAACTGTTTTTT. Drawing the rest from reference TRBV28 and TRBJ1-4, the complete variable domain is DVKVTQSSRYLVKRTGEKVFLECVQDMDHENMFWYRQDPGLGLRLIYFSYDVKMKEKGDIPEGYSVSREKKERFSLILESASTNQTSMYLCASSQDLRDRANEKLFFGSGTQLSVL.

This clonotype occurred a few times. This chain connects TRBV5-1 to TRBJ1-1, with 8 bases that match TRBD1. Trimming removed 5 bases from V and 3 bases from J; junction bases left unmatched: 6. The CDR3 length is 14 residues. Germline-derived CDR1 and CDR2 are SGHRS and YFSETQ. For the CDR3, the DNA is TGCGCCAGCAGAAAACAGGGGGAGGACACTGAAGCTTTCTTT. This translates into CASRKQGEDTEAFF.

The chain employs TRBV20-1 and TRBJ1-2; 8 positions match TRBD1. V was clipped by 5 bases and J by 3 bases; unmatched bases: 5. The germline gives CDR1 DFQATT, CDR2 SNEGSKA (reference sequence). The CDR3 totals 13 residues. In nucleotides, the CDR3 is TGCAGTGCTGCGGACAGGGAAGACTATGGCTACACCTTC. This codes for CSAADREDYGYTF.

This clonotype was seen a handful of times. The chain uses TRBV29-1 and TRBJ2-1; D tentatively reads TRBD1 or TRBD2 (6 bases each). CDR3 size: 13 residues. Trimming removed 7 bases at V and 8 bases at J, with 18 bases between. CDR1 and CDR2 (germline): SQVTM, ANQGSEA. The CDR3 is CSAPTAGGYEQFF. In DNA form, the CDR3 reads TGCAGCGCACCTACTGCCGGGGGCTATGAGCAGTTCTTC.

This clonotype appeared a few times. The chain carries TRBV11-3 and TRBJ2-1; unclear D gene. CDR3 size: 13 residues. V lost 1 base to trimming and J lost 6 bases, with 7 bases between them. Germline CDR1 SGHNT, CDR2 YENEEA. This CDR3 is CASSLVGFNEQFF. DNA of the CDR3: TGTGCCAGCAGCTTAGTAGGGTTCAATGAGCAGTTCTTC.

This clonotype occurred a few times. The CDR3 DNA is TGTGCCTGGGGGGGACTTGAAGCTTTCTTT. Translated: CAWGGLEAFF. The V and J genes are TRBV30 and TRBJ1-1; a possible D gene is TRBD1 (5 bases). CDR3 length: 10 residues. Germline CDR1 is GTSNPN and CDR2 is SVGIG (reference sequence). Trimming removed 5 bases from V and 7 bases from J, with 8 bases in between.

V and J are TRBV7-3 and TRBJ2-2, with TRBD1 matching over 7 bases. CDR3 size: 16 residues. V shed 4 bases and J 6 bases; nucleotides not matched to a gene: 11. Per germline, CDR1 SGHTA and CDR2 FQGTGA. The CDR3 DNA follows: TGTGCCAGCAGCTCCTCGGGACAGTTTCTCCCCGGGGAGCTGTTTTTT. Protein: CASSSSGQFLPGELFF.

The chain employs TRBV3-1 and TRBJ1-1; D may be TRBD1 (5 bases). There are 13 residues in the CDR3. Trimming removed 3 bases from V and 6 bases from J, with 11 bases in between. The germline gives CDR1 LGHDT, CDR2 YNNKEL (reference sequence). The CDR3 coding sequence is TGTGCCAGCAGCCACGAAGGAGGGGCTGAAGCTTTCTTT. Amino acids: CASSHEGGAEAFF.

J is TRBJ2-1 and V is TRBV5-5; 8 positions match TRBD2. Germline CDR1 reads SGHKS; CDR2 reads YYEKEE (reference sequence). The V gene end was trimmed by 4 bases and the J gene end by 6 bases; junction bases not matched to a gene: 9. This CDR3 has 15 residues. CDR3 sequence reads: CASSPSGGFGNEQFF. The CDR3 coding sequence is TGTGCCAGCAGCCCAAGCGGGGGTTTTGGCAATGAGCAGTTCTTC.

The table lists this clonotype with many counts. This chain joins TRBV3-1 and TRBJ2-1, with D uncertain. V lost 1 base and J 5 bases, leaving 6 bases between the germline ends. CDR1 and CDR2 from the germline V gene are LGHDT and YNNKEL (reference sequence). The CDR3 is made up of 13 amino acids. The CDR3 here is CASSQVIDNEQFF. CDR3 nucleotide sequence: TGTGCCAGCAGCCAAGTTATAGACAATGAGCAGTTCTTC.

This sequence joins TRBV29-1 and TRBJ1-4; TRBD1 might be the D (6 bases). V lost 7 bases and J lost 5, with 17 bases in between. Germline V CDR1 and CDR2: SQVTM, ANQGSEA. The CDR3 runs to 14 residues. The DNA of the CDR3 is TGCAGCGCTTCGTGGGCAGGGGTGAATGAAAAACTGTTTTTT. It specifies CSASWAGVNEKLFF.

This clonotype was detected a few times. The CDR3 protein is CASSKGLAGADTQYF. The CDR3 nucleotides are TGTGCCAGCAGCAAAGGACTAGCGGGAGCAGATACGCAGTATTTT. The J gene is TRBJ2-3, the V gene TRBV7-9; 13 bases fit TRBD2. The CDR3 covers 15 residues. Germline CDR1 reads SEHNR; CDR2 reads FQNEAQ (reference sequence). The trim removed 5 bases at V and 4 bases at J, leaving 3 bases unmatched. Together with reference TRBV7-9 and TRBJ2-3, the CDR3 gives the full variable domain: DTGVSQNPRHKITKRGQNVTFRCDPISEHNRLYWYRQTLGQGPEFLTYFQNEAQLEKSRLLSDRFSAERPKGSFSTLEIQRTEQGDSAMYLCASSKGLAGADTQYFGPGTRLTVL.

This clonotype has at least ten counts. V usage is TRBV28 and J usage is TRBJ2-3; 9 nucleotides match TRBD1. This CDR3 is 12 amino acids long. J gave up 4 bases and V 8 bases, and 1 base lay outside the gene matches. The germline V gene has CDR1 MDHEN and CDR2 SYDVKM. As DNA, the CDR3 is TGTGCCAGCCGGACAGGGGCAGATACGCAGTATTTT. Its protein product is CASRTGADTQYF.

The chain links TRBV28 to TRBJ2-3, with D uncertain. The V gene's germline CDR1 is MDHEN and CDR2 SYDVKM. V lost 7 bases to trimming and J lost 1 base, with 18 bases between them. The CDR3 is 16 amino acids. The CDR3 region has the DNA TGTGCCAGCATCCCCGCCGTGGTAGCAGGCACAGATACGCAGTATTTT. It is translated as CASIPAVVAGTDTQYF.